This TCR beta chain was recorded in a study of Tregs in tolerant kidney transplant recipients. Overall study findings and caveats: This study did not directly address biological reproducibility. Activated donor B cell expansion appeared to reveal the most relevant donor-specific TCRbeta repertoire. Few patients were studied, so findings need validation in larger groups.

As regards this clone: The target antigen is unknown.

Measured with immunoSEQ multiplex PCR; TCRdb has only the in-frame clones, and not every one. The sample has 120,000 or so clones; around 94% are singletons. This CDR3 contains 16 residues. Losses at the gene ends were 4 bases for V and 6 bases for J; bases not matched to a gene: 13. The germline V gene has CDR1 SGHNT and CDR2 YYREEE (reference sequence). Unstimulated Tregs (CD4+CD25+CD127-) and CD4+CD25- non-Tregs were sorted from PBMCs. Sequenced: CD4+ T cells from blood. This sequence was found in a human donor in good health. V and J are TRBV5-4 and TRBJ1-2, with 9 bases matching TRBD1. The CDR3 here is CASSHPTLDRGDGYTF. The CDR3 DNA reads as TGTGCCAGCAGCCACCCCACCCTGGACAGGGGCGATGGCTACACCTTC.